The entry below gives a single TCR beta chain sequence along with its context. Its cognate antigen is unknown. The CDR3 spans 15 residues. CDR1 LGHNA and CDR2 YSLEER come from the germline V gene. The ends lost 4 bases at V and 1 base at J; junction bases unmatched: 6. Before the COVID-19 pandemic, during about 2011-2019, CD4+ T cells were taken from unexposed donors. After less than 11 days of culture, CD4+ T cells were isolated. As cell numbers allowed, unexposed-donor CD4+ T cells faced SARS-CoV-2 S/N and four cold-coronavirus spikes. These data originate in a study of CD4 T cells in relation to SARS-CoV-2 and coronaviruses. Clones were read by immunoSEQ multiplex PCR, and TCRdb kept only the in-frame ones, dropping some. The sample has 12,000 or so clones; about 72% are singletons.

The source is a human donor in good health. Input material: CD4+ T cells from PBMCs, cultured in vitro. The chain links TRBV4-3 to TRBJ2-5, with TRBD1 matching over 7 bases. CDR3 in DNA: TGCGCCAGCAGCCTGTCCGGACAGGCCCAAGAGACCCAGTACTTC. Translated: CASSLSGQAQETQYF.